Described below is a single T cell receptor beta chain sequence and its context. The antigen is undetermined. The PCR had 60 Vbeta and 13 Jbeta primers. The data were produced by immunoSEQ multiplex PCR, yet TCRdb's version contains in-frame clones alone and is incomplete. The sample is made up of 120,000 or so clones, and the top ten hold 3% to 4.5% of it. In germline, CDR1 is LNHDA, CDR2 SQIVND (reference sequence). The CDR3 has 14 amino acids. V lost 5 bases to trimming and J lost 3 bases, with 14 bases between them. This sample was included in a study of cytomegalovirus exposure and HLA in healthy donors. Findings and caveats of the study: The study labeled 150 to 200 TCR beta chains cytomegalovirus-associated.

This TCR was recovered from a man aged 18 to 29 in good health and CMV-seronegative. The specimen was PBMCs. J is TRBJ2-7 and V is TRBV19; D is possibly TRBD2 (6 bases). The CDR3 loop reads CASSEGGVYYEQYF. The CDR3 bases are TGTGCCAGTAGTGAGGGCGGGGTTTACTACGAGCAGTACTTC.